This TCR beta chain was sequenced for a study of T cells in Graves' hyperthyroidism and ophthalmopathy. Study results and limitations: Model output signaled ophthalmopathy a median roughly 6.1 months ahead of onset. Clonotypes that were expanded in thyroid above 0.001 mostly appeared in blood too.

The germline V gene encodes CDR1 SQVTM and CDR2 ANQGSEA. V lost 3 bases and J 4 bases, leaving 13 bases between the germline ends. The CDR3 totals 13 residues. In regard to this clonotype: The target antigen is unknown.

There were TCR beta CDR3 regions amplified from RNA transcripts. First-round RT-PCR with HTBI primers amplified the TCR CDR3 region. MiXCR was run by TCRdb on the multiplex PCR reads, yielding one entry per CDR3 protein. The data contain some 300,000 distinct CDR3 sequences, roughly 19% of them singletons. Patients with ophthalmopathy all had a Clinical Activity Score of at least 3, a NOSPECS grade of at least 4 and duration under 3 months. Clinical symptoms, serum thyroxine and TRAb, thyroid ultrasound and orbital computed tomography were used for the diagnoses. The chain carries TRBV29-1 and TRBJ2-7; D might be TRBD1 or TRBD2, each matching 6 bases. This clonotype was obtained from a man between 45 and 60 years old with Graves' ophthalmopathy. The sample consisted of blood. The CDR3 loop reads CSVDGGEGYEQYF. The CDR3 bases are TGCAGCGTTGACGGGGGCGAGGGGTACGAGCAGTACTTC.